Each of the 21 T cell receptor beta chains below was sequenced from the same sample in a study of T cell responses to AZD1222 COVID-19 vaccine. Sequenced by immunoSEQ multiplex PCR; TCRdb stores in-frame clones only, minus some. This sample has under 200,000 clones, with 85% to 90% found just once. The source material was peripheral blood, sampled on day 0 of AZD1222 vaccination. Every receptor here comes from an adult in good health.

The chain couples TRBV2 to TRBJ2-7; D is possibly TRBD1 (5 bases). Trimming removed 7 bases from V and 3 bases from J, with 16 bases in between. There are 14 residues in the CDR3. Germline V gives CDR1 SNHLY, CDR2 FYNNEI. The CDR3 region has the DNA TGTGCCAGCATTTTCCAGGGCCGTCGCTACGAGCAGTACTTC. This gives the protein CASIFQGRRYEQYF.

This clone was detected a few times. V usage is TRBV7-2 and J usage is TRBJ1-1; 7 bases are shared with TRBD1. V was clipped by 6 bases and J by 6 bases; unmatched bases: 16. The V gene's germline CDR1 is SGHTA and CDR2 FQGNSA. The CDR3 loop spans 16 amino acids. The CDR3 DNA is TGTGCCAGCAGACTGACAGGGTTGGGTTTTAGGTCTGAAGCTTTCTTT. It translates to CASRLTGLGFRSEAFF.

V gene TRBV9 combines with J gene TRBJ2-5; no clear D. Germline CDR1 is SGDLS and CDR2 is YYNGEE. This CDR3 region has 13 residues. Trimming left V 4 bases short and J 3 bases short, with 10 bases between. The CDR3 loop is CASSSRAEETQYF. In DNA, the CDR3 is TGTGCCAGCAGCTCCCGGGCCGAAGAGACCCAGTACTTC.

The sample holds a few counts of this clone. The gene calls are TRBV19 and TRBJ1-5; 10 positions agree with TRBD1. After removal of 6 bases from V and 5 bases from J, the junction contained 7 bases not matched to a gene. Germline lookup yields CDR1 LNHDA and CDR2 SQIVND (reference sequence). The CDR3 is 15 amino acids. The CDR3 here is CASRTGQGIYQPQHF. The CDR3 coding sequence is TGTGCCAGTAGGACGGGACAGGGGATTTATCAGCCCCAGCATTTT.

The DNA of the CDR3 is TGTGCCACCGGAAAGGCAGGGAACACCGGGGAGCTGTTTTTT. Its protein product is CATGKAGNTGELFF. The rearrangement joins TRBV24-1 to TRBJ2-2; D unresolved. Trimming pared 9 bases from V and 1 base from J, leaving 11 bases between. The germline CDR1 and CDR2 sequences are KGHDR and SFDVKD. The CDR3 length is 14 residues.

The chain joins TRBV2 to TRBJ1-2; tentative D call: TRBD1 (6 bases). Germline CDR1 reads SNHLY; CDR2 reads FYNNEI. The ends were cut back, 6 bases at V and 4 bases at J, with 15 bases in the middle. The CDR3 spans 14 residues. CDR3 nucleotides: TGTGCCAGCAGGGCCGTGGACAGAGGCTATGGCTACACCTTC. It yields the protein CASRAVDRGYGYTF.

The chain uses TRBV21-1 and TRBJ2-2; the table's D call of TRBD2 was not tested on the DNA. TRBV21-1 is flagged as a pseudogene. The length of the CDR3 is 17 residues. The CDR3 reads CASSKPGLALYTGELFF. The CDR3, as DNA: TGTGCCAGCAGCAAACCGGGACTAGCGCTATACACCGGGGAGCTGTTTTTT.

The chain is built from TRBV5-4 and TRBJ1-1; D gene uncertain. The CDR3 has 16 residues. V was cut by 3 bases and J by 1 base, with 16 bases left in between. Per the germline V gene, CDR1 is SGHNT and CDR2 is YYREEE (reference sequence). CDR3 sequence reads: CASSSGGSPPNTEAFF. CDR3 DNA: TGTGCCAGCAGCTCTGGAGGGTCTCCGCCGAACACTGAAGCTTTCTTT.

V gene TRBV7-3 combines with J gene TRBJ2-3; 14 positions match TRBD2. This CDR3 is 16 amino acids long. Germline V gene lookup returns CDR1 SGHTA and CDR2 FQGTGA. V was clipped by 5 bases and J by 6 bases; unmatched bases: 7. CDR3 sequence: CASSPTSGRAFDTQYF. In DNA form, the CDR3 reads TGTGCCAGCAGCCCGACTAGCGGGAGGGCATTTGATACGCAGTATTTT.

This chain links TRBV4-3 with TRBJ2-7; D is perhaps TRBD1 (5 bases). V was pared by 1 base and J by 3 bases, with 10 bases between. The CDR3 length is 14 residues. Per the germline V gene, CDR1 is LGHNA and CDR2 is YSLEER. CDR3 in amino acids: CASSQAGQGYEQYF. CDR3 in DNA: TGCGCCAGCAGCCAAGCCGGGCAGGGCTACGAGCAGTACTTC.

This clone is a singleton in its sample. This sequence joins TRBV28 and TRBJ1-1; possibly TRBD1 for D (6 bases). The CDR3 sequence is 14 residues long. Trimming cost V 3 bases and J 6 bases, with 14 bases left between them. CDR1 and CDR2 from the germline V gene are MDHEN and SYDVKM. CDR3 amino acids: CASSFGGEGAEAFF. As DNA, the CDR3 is TGTGCCAGCAGTTTTGGGGGCGAAGGGGCTGAAGCTTTCTTT.

This chain uses TRBV5-1 with TRBJ2-3; 11 nucleotides line up with TRBD1. Germline CDR1 and CDR2: SGHRS and YFSETQ. The V and J ends lost 4 bases and 8 bases, in that order; junction bases with no gene match: 6. The length of the CDR3 is 14 residues. The CDR3 nucleotides read TGCGCCAGCAGCCTGGGACAGGGGGTTGGTACGCAGTATTTT. It encodes CASSLGQGVGTQYF.

This sequence joins TRBV28 and TRBJ2-7; 8 bases line up with TRBD2. V lost 4 bases, J lost 7 bases, and 12 bases stayed unmatched. Germline CDR1 reads MDHEN; CDR2 reads SYDVKM. There are 15 residues in the CDR3. CDR3 amino acids: CASSSGLAPLKEQYF. In nucleotides, the CDR3 is TGTGCCAGCAGTTCCGGACTAGCACCCCTGAAGGAGCAGTACTTC.

CDR3 nucleotides: TGCGCCAGCAGCTTGAGGCTCGCGGACAACTATGGCTACACCTTC. Translated, it gives CASSLRLADNYGYTF. The chain recombines TRBV5-1 with TRBJ1-2; D not resolved. CDR3 length: 15 residues. From germline, CDR1 is SGHRS and CDR2 YFSETQ. The germline V and J ends were trimmed by 1 base and 2 bases, with 12 bases remaining between them. Full variable domain (missing parts from reference TRBV5-1 and TRBJ1-2): KAGVTQTPRYLIKTRGQQVTLSCSPISGHRSVSWYQQTPGQGLQFLFEYFSETQRNKGNFPGRFSGRQFSNSRSEMNVSTLELGDSALYLCASSLRLADNYGYTFGSGTRLTVV.

The V gene is TRBV5-1, the J gene TRBJ2-1; D perhaps matches TRBD1 (7 bases). V lost 1 base and J lost 12, with 17 bases in between. The CDR3 is 14 amino acids. In germline, CDR1 is SGHRS, CDR2 YFSETQ. CDR3 protein: CASSLQGGHTWQFF. In nucleotides, the CDR3 is TGCGCCAGCAGCTTGCAGGGGGGCCATACATGGCAGTTCTTC.

This clone was counted only a few times. Distinct nucleotide sequences in the sample also encode this CDR3. The chain employs TRBV27 and TRBJ1-2, with TRBD1 as a possible D gene (5 bases). The CDR3 length is 13 residues. The germline CDR1 and CDR2 sequences are MNHEY and SMNVEV (reference sequence). Trimming took 2 bases from V and 4 from J, leaving 8 bases between them. CDR3 sequence: CASSLSQGYGYTF. CDR3 in DNA: TGTGCCAGCAGTTTAAGCCAGGGCTATGGCTACACCTTC.

The genes are TRBV2 and TRBJ1-1, with a tentative D call TRBD1 (6 bases). V lost 6 bases, J lost 3 bases, and 14 bases lay in between. Germline CDR1 reads SNHLY; CDR2 reads FYNNEI. This CDR3 comprises 14 residues. The CDR3 coding sequence is TGTGCCAGCAGCGGGGACAATTCGTACACTGAAGCTTTCTTT. Encoded protein: CASSGDNSYTEAFF. Full variable domain (missing parts from reference TRBV2 and TRBJ1-1): EPEVTQTPSHQVTQMGQEVILRCVPISNHLYFYWYRQILGQKVEFLVSFYNNEISEKSEIFDDQFSVERPDGSNFTLKIRSTKLEDSAMYFCASSGDNSYTEAFFGQGTRLTVV.

The chain employs TRBV30 and TRBJ1-6; 8 bases line up with TRBD1. Per germline, CDR1 GTSNPN and CDR2 SVGIG (reference sequence). The CDR3 loop spans 14 amino acids. The V and J ends lost 4 bases and 5 bases, in that order; junction bases with no gene match: 4. The CDR3 is CAWIGQGNNSPLHF. CDR3 DNA sequence: TGTGCCTGGATCGGACAGGGTAATAATTCACCCCTCCACTTT.

V usage is TRBV6-5 and J usage is TRBJ1-1; D unclear. The germline CDR1 and CDR2 sequences are MNHEY and SVGAGI. This CDR3 spans 11 amino acids. Deletions cut 7 bases from V and 5 bases from J, with 8 bases between. CDR3 bases: TGTGCCAGCACCGGTCCAACTGAAGCTTTCTTT. As protein: CASTGPTEAFF.

V and J are TRBV12-5 and TRBJ1-3, with D uncertain. This CDR3 spans 14 amino acids. CDR1 LGHNT and CDR2 FRNRAP come from the germline V gene. V was trimmed by 1 base and J by 2 bases, leaving 6 bases between them. The CDR3 loop is CASGLGLPGNTIYF. CDR3 bases: TGTGCTAGTGGTTTGGGATTACCTGGAAACACCATATATTTT.

The rearrangement uses TRBV7-8 and TRBJ2-5; D possibly matches TRBD1 or TRBD2 (5 bases each). The CDR3 sequence is 15 residues long. The ends were cut back, 5 bases at V and 3 bases at J, with 16 bases in the middle. Germline CDR1 SGHVS, CDR2 FQNEAQ. CDR3 region: CASSPPGPAEETQYF. CDR3 DNA sequence: TGTGCCAGCAGCCCACCGGGGCCGGCAGAAGAGACCCAGTACTTC.